These T cell receptor beta chains were read from a single sample in a study of blood T cell repertoires in COVID-19. Some clones are missing from TCRdb's copy, which holds only in-frame ones; the method was immunoSEQ multiplex PCR. The sample lists some 320,000 clones; approximately 89% were seen once. Sequencing used peripheral blood. Receptors were obtained from a woman under 40 with COVID-19, enrolled during active disease. Both conserved end residues are part of each CDR3. Fields, in order: J gene, D gene, V gene, CDR3 protein. D genes are given only for firm matches.

j_gene: TRBJ1-2
d_gene: NA
v_gene: TRBV5-1
CDR3aa: CASSLSGSGFDGYTF

j_gene: TRBJ1-5
d_gene: TRBD1
v_gene: TRBV6-5
CDR3aa: CASRGQGWGNQPQHF

j_gene: TRBJ2-7
d_gene: TRBD1
v_gene: TRBV9
CDR3aa: CASSPGTGTHEQYF

j_gene: TRBJ2-5
d_gene: NA
v_gene: TRBV18
CDR3aa: CASSITIEETQYF

j_gene: TRBJ2-3
d_gene: NA
v_gene: TRBV13
CDR3aa: CASSDTDWLSGDTQYF

j_gene: TRBJ2-7
d_gene: NA
v_gene: TRBV12-3/TRBV12-4
CDR3aa: CASSPSPSYEQYF

j_gene: TRBJ2-3
d_gene: TRBD2
v_gene: TRBV11-2
CDR3aa: CASSSLAGSPDTQYF

j_gene: TRBJ1-4
d_gene: NA
v_gene: TRBV18
CDR3aa: CASSPGGLNEKLFF

j_gene: TRBJ2-7
d_gene: NA
v_gene: TRBV3-1/TRBV3-2
CDR3aa: CASSQALGSYEQYF

j_gene: TRBJ2-7
d_gene: NA
v_gene: TRBV5-6
CDR3aa: CASSFKRYEQYF

j_gene: TRBJ1-1
d_gene: NA
v_gene: TRBV5-1
CDR3aa: CASSRIGVRGTEAFF

j_gene: TRBJ2-3
d_gene: TRBD1
v_gene: TRBV7-6
CDR3aa: CASSYDQTGESDTQYF

j_gene: TRBJ1-1
d_gene: TRBD1
v_gene: TRBV29-1
CDR3aa: CSVEDQGTGKSTEAFF

j_gene: TRBJ1-6
d_gene: TRBD1
v_gene: TRBV11-2
CDR3aa: CASSLNPNRGLGSPLHF

j_gene: TRBJ2-2
d_gene: TRBD1
v_gene: TRBV28
CDR3aa: CASTRTGSTGELFF